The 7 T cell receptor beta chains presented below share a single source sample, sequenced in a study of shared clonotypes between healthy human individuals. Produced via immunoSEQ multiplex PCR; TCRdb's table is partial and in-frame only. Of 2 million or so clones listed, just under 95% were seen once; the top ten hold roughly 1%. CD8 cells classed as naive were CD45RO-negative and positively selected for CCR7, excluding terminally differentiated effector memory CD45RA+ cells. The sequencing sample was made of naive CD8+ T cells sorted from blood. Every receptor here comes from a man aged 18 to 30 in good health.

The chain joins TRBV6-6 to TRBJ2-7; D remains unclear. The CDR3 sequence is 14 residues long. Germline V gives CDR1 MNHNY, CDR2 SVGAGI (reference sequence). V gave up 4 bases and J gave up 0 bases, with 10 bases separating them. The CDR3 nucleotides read TGTGCCAGCAGTTCCCCGACGGTCTCCTACGAGCAGTACTTC. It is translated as CASSSPTVSYEQYF.

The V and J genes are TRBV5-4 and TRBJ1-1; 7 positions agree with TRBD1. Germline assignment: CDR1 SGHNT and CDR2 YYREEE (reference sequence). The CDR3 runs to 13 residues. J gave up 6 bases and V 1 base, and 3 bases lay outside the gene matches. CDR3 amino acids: CASSLPGTAEAFF. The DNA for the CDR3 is TGTGCCAGCAGCTTGCCAGGGACAGCTGAAGCTTTCTTT.

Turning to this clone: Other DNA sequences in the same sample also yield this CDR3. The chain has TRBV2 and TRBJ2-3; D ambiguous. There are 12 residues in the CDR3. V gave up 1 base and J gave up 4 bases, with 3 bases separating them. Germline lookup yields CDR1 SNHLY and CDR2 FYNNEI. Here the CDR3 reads CASSEGADTQYF. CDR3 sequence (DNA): TGTGCCAGCAGTGAAGGGGCAGATACGCAGTATTTT.

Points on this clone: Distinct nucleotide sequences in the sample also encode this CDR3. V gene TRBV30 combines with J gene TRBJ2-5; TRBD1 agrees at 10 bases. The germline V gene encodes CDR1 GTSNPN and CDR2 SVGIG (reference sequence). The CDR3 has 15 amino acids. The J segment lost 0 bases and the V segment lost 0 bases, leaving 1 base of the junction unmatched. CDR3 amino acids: CAWSVGQGDQETQYF. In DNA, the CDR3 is TGTGCCTGGAGTGTAGGACAGGGGGACCAAGAGACCCAGTACTTC.

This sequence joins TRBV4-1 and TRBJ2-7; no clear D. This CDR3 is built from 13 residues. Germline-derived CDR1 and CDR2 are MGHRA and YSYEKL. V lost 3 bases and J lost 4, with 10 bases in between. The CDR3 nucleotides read TGCGCCAGCAGCCAGTTACCCGTTTACGAGCAGTACTTC. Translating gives CASSQLPVYEQYF.

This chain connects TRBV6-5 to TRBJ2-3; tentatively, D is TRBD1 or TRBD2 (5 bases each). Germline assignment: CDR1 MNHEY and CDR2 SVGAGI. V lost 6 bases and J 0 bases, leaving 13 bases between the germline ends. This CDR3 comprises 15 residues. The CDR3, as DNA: TGTGCCAGCAGCCAAGGGACGTTTAGCACAGATACGCAGTATTTT. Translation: CASSQGTFSTDTQYF.

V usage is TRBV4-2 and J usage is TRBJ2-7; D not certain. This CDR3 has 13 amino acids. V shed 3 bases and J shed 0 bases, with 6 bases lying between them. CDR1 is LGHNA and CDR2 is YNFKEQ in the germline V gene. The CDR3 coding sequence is TGTGCCAGCAGCCACGGCAGCTCCTACGAGCAGTACTTC. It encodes CASSHGSSYEQYF.